A single sample gave rise to the 16 T cell receptor beta chains below, sequenced in a study of blood T cell repertoires in COVID-19. Produced via immunoSEQ multiplex PCR; TCRdb's table is partial and in-frame only. The table records 150,000 to 200,000 clones, over 85% of them present only once. The material sequenced was peripheral blood. These receptors were taken from a man in his fifties or sixties with active or convalescent COVID-19.

The CDR3 spells CASSPARQGVNTEAFF. The CDR3, as DNA: TGTGCCAGCAGTCCGGCCCGACAGGGAGTGAACACTGAAGCTTTCTTT. The chain uses TRBV6-2 or TRBV6-3 and TRBJ1-1; TRBD1 matches at 7 bases. The CDR3 spans 16 residues. J gave up 0 bases and V 5 bases, and 9 bases lay outside the gene matches. Germline assignment: CDR1 MNHEY and CDR2 SVGEGT.

The rearrangement links TRBV19 to TRBJ2-1; D perhaps matches TRBD1 (6 bases). The CDR3 extends over 16 amino acids. V lost 3 bases and J 7 bases, leaving 19 bases between the germline ends. Germline V gene data show CDR1 as LNHDA and CDR2 as SQIVND (reference sequence). The CDR3: CASSIELGRGTNEQFF. DNA of the CDR3: TGTGCCAGTAGTATTGAGCTAGGCAGGGGCACGAATGAGCAGTTCTTC.

This clone showed up just a few times. Other DNA sequences in this specimen translate into the identical CDR3. The gene calls are TRBV12-3 or TRBV12-4 and TRBJ1-2; 9 nucleotides align to TRBD1. V was clipped by 5 bases and J by 5 bases; unmatched bases: 3. The CDR3 length is 13 residues. This CDR3 is CASSPGTGYGYTF. CDR3 coding DNA: TGTGCCAGCAGTCCCGGGACAGGGTATGGCTACACCTTC.

V usage is TRBV11-2 and J usage is TRBJ1-5; the match to TRBD1 covers 9 bases. The CDR3 runs 17 residues. CDR1 and CDR2 (germline): SGHAT, FQNNGV. The V gene end was trimmed by 5 bases and the J gene end by 0 bases; junction bases not matched to a gene: 8. The CDR3 DNA reads TGTGCCAGCAGCCTTGGACAGGGGAGGAGTAGCAATCAGCCCCAGCATTTT. This translates into CASSLGQGRSSNQPQHF.

The chain links TRBV5-1 to TRBJ2-6; D is perhaps TRBD2 (7 bases). V lost 1 base, J lost 0 bases, and 14 bases lay in between. The germline V gene has CDR1 SGHRS and CDR2 YFSETQ. The CDR3 length is 18 residues. The CDR3 DNA is TGCGCCAGCAGCTTGCGTGGGGGGGCCGTCTCTGGGGCCAACGTCCTGACTTTC. Its protein product is CASSLRGGAVSGANVLTF.

This clone came up once. The J gene is TRBJ2-3, the V gene TRBV7-6; 12 bases are a match to TRBD2. The CDR3 loop spans 16 amino acids. Germline V gene lookup returns CDR1 SGHVS and CDR2 FNYEAQ. Losses at the gene ends were 3 bases for V and 3 bases for J; bases not matched to a gene: 4. CDR3 residues: CASSLPSGGETDTQYF. CDR3 DNA: TGTGCCAGCAGCTTGCCTAGCGGGGGGGAAACAGATACGCAGTATTTT.

V gene TRBV10-3 combines with J gene TRBJ2-5; 8 nucleotides align to TRBD1. CDR3 length: 15 amino acids. Germline V gene lookup returns CDR1 ENHRY and CDR2 SYGVKD. The J segment lost 3 bases and the V segment lost 0 bases, leaving 3 bases of the junction unmatched. In nucleotides, the CDR3 is TGTGCCATCAGTGAGTCGACAGGGGCCGAAGAGACCCAGTACTTC. This codes for CAISESTGAEETQYF.

This clone appeared a few times. The V gene is TRBV19, the J gene TRBJ1-1; D remains ambiguous. Germline V gene lookup returns CDR1 LNHDA and CDR2 SQIVND (reference sequence). The germline V and J ends were trimmed by 7 bases and 2 bases, with 20 bases remaining between them. The CDR3 loop spans 16 amino acids. The CDR3 DNA reads as TGTGCCAGTACTCATGGCCTAAGACCGGGAAACACTGAAGCTTTCTTT. Its translation: CASTHGLRPGNTEAFF.

The chain uses TRBV4-1 and TRBJ2-3, with 8 bases aligning to TRBD2. The CDR3 has 16 residues. Germline lookup yields CDR1 MGHRA and CDR2 YSYEKL. The J segment lost 5 bases and the V segment lost 0 bases, leaving 7 bases of the junction unmatched. CDR3 bases: TGCGCCAGCAGCCAAGATGGGACTAGAGAATTAGATACGCAGTATTTT. It encodes CASSQDGTRELDTQYF.

The rearrangement links TRBV7-6 to TRBJ2-5; 12 positions match TRBD2. Trimming removed 5 bases from V and 3 bases from J; junction bases left unmatched: 7. Germline loops: CDR1 SGHVS, CDR2 FNYEAQ. The CDR3 loop spans 16 amino acids. The CDR3 DNA follows: TGTGCCAGCAGCCCCAAATGGACTAGCGGGAAAGAGACCCAGTACTTC. As protein: CASSPKWTSGKETQYF.

This clone was detected only a few times. The rearrangement uses TRBV12-3 or TRBV12-4 and TRBJ1-2, with TRBD1 as a possible D gene (5 bases). V was trimmed by 9 bases and J by 8 bases, leaving 16 bases between them. The CDR3 spans 12 residues. The CDR3 nucleotides are TGTGCCAGTAGGGGCTCCTACGTAGGCTACACCTTC. The encoded protein is CASRGSYVGYTF.

The chain combines TRBV19 with TRBJ2-1, with D perhaps matching TRBD1 (6 bases). Between the trimmed V and J ends, which lost 4 bases and 8 bases, there was a span of 15 bases. The CDR3 spans 14 residues. In germline, CDR1 is LNHDA, CDR2 SQIVND (reference sequence). The CDR3 DNA follows: TGTGCCAGTAGTACAGGGGACGTTGGCGATGAGCAGTTCTTC. It is translated as CASSTGDVGDEQFF.

The chain joins TRBV12-3 or TRBV12-4 to TRBJ1-3; no clear D. This CDR3 spans 13 amino acids. V was clipped by 5 bases and J by 5 bases, with 10 bases between them. The CDR3 loop reads CASSTGFRNTIYF. The CDR3 DNA reads TGTGCCAGCAGTACCGGGTTTCGAAACACCATATATTTT.

V and J are TRBV7-9 and TRBJ1-2; 10 bases are shared with TRBD1. The CDR3 is 15 amino acids. The V gene end was trimmed by 7 bases and the J gene end by 4 bases; junction bases not matched to a gene: 9. Germline CDR1 is SEHNR and CDR2 is FQNEAQ (reference sequence). CDR3 sequence (DNA): TGTGCCAGCACCCCAGGGACAGGGGAATTCTATGGCTACACCTTC. Translated: CASTPGTGEFYGYTF.

The gene calls are TRBV4-1 and TRBJ2-7, with TRBD2 as a possible D gene (5 bases). The V and J ends lost 1 base and 0 bases respectively, with 7 bases between them. The V gene's germline CDR1 is MGHRA and CDR2 YSYEKL. This CDR3 is built from 14 residues. The CDR3 is CASSQARGSYEQYF. The CDR3 bases are TGCGCCAGCAGCCAAGCCCGGGGCTCCTACGAGCAGTACTTC.

The rearrangement links TRBV15 to TRBJ2-2; D is undetermined. The germline V and J ends were trimmed by 0 bases and 5 bases, with 13 bases remaining between them. In germline, CDR1 is LNHNV, CDR2 YYDKDF (reference sequence). The CDR3 is 16 amino acids. CDR3 sequence (DNA): TGTGCCACCAGCAGAGATCCAGACTTACTTACCGGGGAGCTGTTTTTT. This encodes CATSRDPDLLTGELFF.